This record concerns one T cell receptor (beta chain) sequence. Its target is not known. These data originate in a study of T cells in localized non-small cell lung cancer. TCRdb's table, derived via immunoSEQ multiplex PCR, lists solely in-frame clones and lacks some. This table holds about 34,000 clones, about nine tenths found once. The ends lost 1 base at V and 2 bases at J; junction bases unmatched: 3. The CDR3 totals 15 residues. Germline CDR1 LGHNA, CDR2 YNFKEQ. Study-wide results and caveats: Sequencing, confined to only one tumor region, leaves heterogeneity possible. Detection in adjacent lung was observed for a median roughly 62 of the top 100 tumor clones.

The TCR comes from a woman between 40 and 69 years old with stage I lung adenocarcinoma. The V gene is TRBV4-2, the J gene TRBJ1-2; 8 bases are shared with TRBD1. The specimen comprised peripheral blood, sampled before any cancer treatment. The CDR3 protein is CASSQGTGYNYGYTF. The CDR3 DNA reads TGTGCCAGCAGCCAAGGGACAGGGTACAACTATGGCTACACCTTC.